This T cell receptor beta chain was retrieved from a study of OX40 agonist ivuxolimab in advanced cancers. The overall study: The study reported partial responses in three patients: one hepatocellular carcinoma, two cutaneous melanoma.

Germline-derived CDR1 and CDR2 are GTSNPN and SVGIG (reference sequence). Trimming cost V 3 bases and J 4 bases, with 9 bases left between them. The CDR3 is made up of 12 amino acids. Only in-frame clones appear in the TCRdb table, and some are missing; sequencing was by immunoSEQ multiplex PCR. Of roughly 80,000 clones in the sample, around 80% were seen once. The source was CD4+ or CD8+ T cells sorted from blood, collected in a trial of the OX40 agonist ivuxolimab. The sequence was collected from an adult with an advanced solid tumor such as melanoma, head and neck, liver or kidney cancer. V usage is TRBV30 and J usage is TRBJ1-2; TRBD1 might be the D (5 bases). CDR3 residues: CAWRGRTYGYTF. In nucleotides, the CDR3 is TGTGCCTGGAGGGGACGGACCTATGGCTACACCTTC.